This T cell receptor beta chain was recovered during a study of monozygotic twins with inflammatory bowel disease. Whole-blood RNA isolation (total RNA) proceeded without T cell sorting. cDNA synthesis was performed in eight separate reactions for each sample. UMIs bearing a 6-nucleotide sample barcode were added through template switching. From the 5' RACE reads, TCRdb lists one entry per CDR3 protein and no DNA. Its listing shows about 440,000 distinct CDR3 sequences. The CDR3 runs 13 residues. Germline V gives CDR1 SGHDT, CDR2 YYEEEE. The chain employs TRBV5-6 and TRBJ2-2. This receptor was obtained from a human donor with ulcerative colitis or Crohn's disease, or a healthy co-twin of an affected twin (not recorded which). The sequenced sample consisted of blood. This CDR3 is CASSAAWPGELFF. Combining the CDR3 with reference TRBV5-6 and TRBJ2-2 gives the whole variable domain DAGVTQSPTHLIKTRGQQVTLRCSPKSGHDTVSWYQQALGQGPQFIFQYYEEEERQRGNFPDRFSGHQFPNYSSELNVNALLLGDSALYLCASSAAWPGELFFGEGSRLTVL.